The next 26 T cell receptor beta chains were all read from a single sample in a study of blood T cell repertoires in COVID-19 (dated by TCRdb to about 2020). The library was prepared using the immunoSEQ multiplex PCR assay. Here the immuneACCESS table is served through TCRdb, limited to in-frame sequences with V and J called. Missing clones are a known gap in these copies; in checked studies unresolved V genes cover under half, and the rest lacks a known reason. The sample includes some 200,000 clones, with around three quarters observed a single time. Clones ranked in the top ten supply 5.5% of the sample. Input material: peripheral blood. These TCRs come from a woman between 70 and 85 years old with acute or convalescent COVID-19.

The V and J genes are TRBV28 and TRBJ1-5, with 8 bases aligning to TRBD1. This CDR3 has 17 residues. V shed 5 bases and J 0 bases; nucleotides not matched to a gene: 9. Germline CDR1 is MDHEN and CDR2 is SYDVKM. In DNA, the CDR3 is TGTGCCAGCAGTCTGGACAGGGCTTGGAATAGCAATCAGCCCCAGCATTTT. Encoded protein: CASSLDRAWNSNQPQHF.

The chain is built from TRBV28 and TRBJ2-3; D is uncertain. The V gene lost 0 bases and the J gene lost 0 bases, with 7 bases spanning the gap. The CDR3 has 15 residues. Germline V gene sequence: CDR1 MDHEN, CDR2 SYDVKM. The CDR3 protein is CASSLWTSSTDTQYF. The CDR3 coding sequence is TGTGCCAGCAGTTTATGGACATCTAGCACAGATACGCAGTATTTT.

This CDR3 is CASSLRLAWDEQFF. In nucleotides, the CDR3 is TGTGCCAGCAGCCTACGACTAGCGTGGGATGAGCAGTTCTTC. The V gene is TRBV7-3, the J gene TRBJ2-1, with TRBD2 matching 8 bases. The CDR3 sequence is 14 residues long. Unmatched junction bases numbered 8, after V lost 5 bases and J lost 8 bases. Germline CDR1 is SGHTA and CDR2 is FQGTGA. Using reference TRBV7-3 and TRBJ2-1 for the parts outside the CDR3, the full variable domain is GAGVSQTPSNKVTEKGKYVELRCDPISGHTALYWYRQSLGQGPEFLIYFQGTGAADDSGLPNDRFFAVRPEGSVSTLKIQRTERGDSAVYLCASSLRLAWDEQFFGPGTRLTVL.

The rearrangement links TRBV5-8 to TRBJ2-7, with D perhaps TRBD2 (6 bases). Germline CDR1 and CDR2: SGHTS and YDEGEE. The CDR3 runs to 16 residues. V lost 4 bases and J lost 1, with 18 bases in between. The CDR3 DNA is TGTGCCAGCAGCCTTCCGGAGGGCCAAGAATCCTACGAGCAGTACTTC. It codes for CASSLPEGQESYEQYF.

This rearrangement joins TRBV5-4 to TRBJ2-7; tentatively, D is TRBD2 (5 bases). This CDR3 comprises 16 residues. Germline V gene data show CDR1 as SGHNT and CDR2 as YYREEE (reference sequence). Trimming pared 4 bases from V and 7 bases from J, leaving 24 bases between. CDR3 coding DNA: TGTGCCAGCAGCCTCCGGTCGACGGGAAGATACGTGGAGCAGTACTTC. It translates to CASSLRSTGRYVEQYF.

The chain has TRBV5-4 and TRBJ1-1; D possibly corresponds to TRBD1 (5 bases). Per germline, CDR1 SGHNT and CDR2 YYREEE (reference sequence). The V and J ends lost 0 bases and 5 bases respectively, with 8 bases between them. CDR3 length equals 13 residues. CDR3 region: CASSLEGRTEAFF. The CDR3, as DNA: TGTGCCAGCAGCTTGGAGGGGAGGACTGAAGCTTTCTTT.

V usage is TRBV5-1 and J usage is TRBJ1-2; 8 nucleotides line up with TRBD1. V gave up 4 bases and J gave up 5 bases; unmatched junction bases: 4. There are 13 residues in the CDR3. From germline, CDR1 is SGHRS and CDR2 YFSETQ. CDR3 amino acids: CASSPGQGYGYTF. CDR3 in DNA: TGCGCCAGCAGCCCCGGACAGGGTTATGGCTACACCTTC.

The chain uses TRBV2 and TRBJ2-2; no firm D call. This CDR3 contains 16 residues. CDR1 is SNHLY, CDR2 FYNNEI, per germline. V dropped 5 bases and J dropped 1 base, with 14 bases sitting between them. Here the CDR3 reads CASSRPTGGNTGELFF. CDR3 coding DNA: TGTGCCAGCAGTCGACCGACTGGCGGGAACACCGGGGAGCTGTTTTTT. Full variable domain (remainder filled in from reference TRBV2 and TRBJ2-2): EPEVTQTPSHQVTQMGQEVILRCVPISNHLYFYWYRQILGQKVEFLVSFYNNEISEKSEIFDDQFSVERPDGSNFTLKIRSTKLEDSAMYFCASSRPTGGNTGELFFGEGSRLTVL.

V gene TRBV7-2 combines with J gene TRBJ2-2, with D unresolved. This CDR3 has 15 residues. The V end was cut by 1 base, the J end by 1 base, with 7 bases between. From germline, CDR1 is SGHTA and CDR2 FQGNSA. The DNA of the CDR3 is TGTGCCAGCAGCTTAGAACCAGGGAACACCGGGGAGCTGTTTTTT. Translating gives CASSLEPGNTGELFF. Based on the CDR3 plus reference TRBV7-2 and TRBJ2-2, the full variable domain is GAGVSQSPSNKVTEKGKDVELRCDPISGHTALYWYRQSLGQGLEFLIYFQGNSAPDKSGLPSDRFSAERTGGSVSTLTIQRTQQEDSAVYLCASSLEPGNTGELFFGEGSRLTVL.

This clone has only a few counts. This chain uses TRBV24-1 with TRBJ2-2; 11 nucleotides match TRBD2. V was clipped by 2 bases and J by 1 base; unmatched bases: 14. CDR3 length equals 21 residues. From germline, CDR1 is KGHDR and CDR2 SFDVKD. The CDR3 sequence: CATSDSPVFGGTSGNTGELFF. In DNA, the CDR3 is TGTGCCACCAGTGATTCCCCAGTTTTCGGAGGGACTAGCGGGAACACCGGGGAGCTGTTTTTT.

This rearrangement joins TRBV7-8 to TRBJ1-6; no definite D call. The V and J ends lost 1 base and 7 bases respectively, with 11 bases between them. CDR3 length: 15 residues. The germline V gene encodes CDR1 SGHVS and CDR2 FQNEAQ. The CDR3 loop reads CASSLGAVKNSPLHF. CDR3 DNA: TGTGCCAGCAGCTTAGGGGCCGTGAAGAATTCACCCCTCCACTTT.

DNA of the CDR3: TGTGCCAGCAGTCCCTCGGGAGACAATGAGCAGTTCTTC. This sequence encodes CASSPSGDNEQFF. V and J are TRBV6-6 and TRBJ2-1, with D tentatively TRBD2 (6 bases). Germline loops: CDR1 MNHNY, CDR2 SVGAGI (reference sequence). The V and J ends lost 5 bases and 5 bases respectively, with 10 bases between them. This CDR3 is 13 amino acids long.

The rearrangement uses TRBV6-5 and TRBJ2-1; D remains ambiguous. This CDR3 is 11 amino acids long. The germline gives CDR1 MNHEY, CDR2 SVGAGI. V lost 6 bases, J lost 10 bases, and 10 bases lay in between. The CDR3 loop reads CASSSQTEQFF. The CDR3 coding sequence is TGTGCCAGCAGCAGTCAAACGGAGCAGTTCTTC.

The chain couples TRBV2 to TRBJ2-1; the D gene is possibly TRBD2 (6 bases). This CDR3 is 16 amino acids long. From germline, CDR1 is SNHLY and CDR2 FYNNEI. Trimming shortened V by 8 bases and J by 9 bases, and 26 bases separated the two germline ends. CDR3 residues: CASRSRGGAGLVEQFF. CDR3 in DNA: TGTGCCAGCCGATCACGGGGAGGTGCGGGATTGGTTGAGCAGTTCTTC.

This rearrangement joins TRBV7-2 to TRBJ2-2; D gene unclear. Germline CDR1 is SGHTA and CDR2 is FQGNSA. CDR3 length: 13 residues. V lost 4 bases, J lost 0 bases, and 3 bases lay in between. Written as DNA, the CDR3 is TGTGCCAGCAGCTCTCCGAACACCGGGGAGCTGTTTTTT. Residues: CASSSPNTGELFF.

The V gene is TRBV7-9, the J gene TRBJ1-6; D ambiguous. The CDR3 runs 13 residues. V shed 3 bases and J shed 7 bases, with 7 bases lying between them. Germline V lookup: CDR1 SEHNR, CDR2 FQNEAQ (reference sequence). The CDR3 here is CASSFQTNSPLHF. CDR3 sequence (DNA): TGTGCCAGCAGCTTCCAGACAAATTCACCCCTCCACTTT.

The genes are TRBV27 and TRBJ2-5, with 7 nucleotides matching TRBD1. The CDR3 covers 14 residues. The junction had 3 bases not matched to a gene; V was cut back by 1 base and J by 4 bases. Germline values: CDR1 MNHEY, CDR2 SMNVEV (reference sequence). CDR3 sequence (DNA): TGTGCCAGCAGTTTATACAGGGGCCGAGAGACCCAGTACTTC. This encodes CASSLYRGRETQYF.

CDR3 in amino acids: CAISGQGGNEQFF. CDR3 nucleotide sequence: TGTGCCATCTCGGGACAGGGGGGAAATGAGCAGTTCTTC. The chain uses TRBV25-1 and TRBJ2-1; the match to TRBD1 covers 11 bases. CDR1 is MGHDK, CDR2 SYGVNS, per germline. This CDR3 is built from 13 residues. Germline trimming cut 10 bases from V and 7 bases from J; bases unmatched to any gene: 6.

The genes are TRBV2 and TRBJ2-5, with TRBD2 identical over 9 bases. With V trimmed by 7 bases and J by 5 bases, 11 bases remained unmatched. The V gene's germline CDR1 is SNHLY and CDR2 FYNNEI. This CDR3 is 15 amino acids long. The DNA of the CDR3 is TGTGCCAGCAAGACCGGGACTAGCTGGAGGGAGACCCAGTACTTC. Amino acid sequence: CASKTGTSWRETQYF. Using reference TRBV2 and TRBJ2-5 for the parts outside the CDR3, the full variable domain is EPEVTQTPSHQVTQMGQEVILRCVPISNHLYFYWYRQILGQKVEFLVSFYNNEISEKSEIFDDQFSVERPDGSNFTLKIRSTKLEDSAMYFCASKTGTSWRETQYFGPGTRLLVL.

This clone was seen once. The genes are TRBV29-1 and TRBJ2-1; 9 bases fit TRBD2. The CDR3 has 14 amino acids. CDR1 and CDR2 (germline): SQVTM, ANQGSEA. The J segment lost 5 bases and the V segment lost 7 bases, leaving 9 bases of the junction unmatched. The CDR3: CSGTSGYANNEQFF. DNA for the CDR3: TGCAGCGGAACTAGCGGGTACGCCAACAATGAGCAGTTCTTC.

Comments on this clone: Additional DNA sequences in this sample encode the identical CDR3. The chain couples TRBV6-5 to TRBJ1-2, with 7 bases fitting TRBD1. Germline CDR1 and CDR2: MNHEY and SVGAGI. The CDR3 runs 14 residues. With 5 bases clipped from V and 3 bases from J, the junction kept 6 bases outside the gene matches. The CDR3 nucleotides read TGTGCCAGCAGTAGGACAGGAGGAGACTATGGCTACACCTTC. This sequence encodes CASSRTGGDYGYTF.

This clone occurred a few times. The V and J genes are TRBV2 and TRBJ1-5, with 7 bases aligning to TRBD1. J was trimmed by 0 bases and V by 4 bases; bases with no gene match: 9. Per the germline V gene, CDR1 is SNHLY and CDR2 is FYNNEI. This CDR3 contains 17 residues. Written as DNA, the CDR3 is TGTGCCAGCAGTGCGAACCCGACAGGGTATAGCAATCAGCCCCAGCATTTT. Protein sequence: CASSANPTGYSNQPQHF.

Only one count was recorded for this clone. J is TRBJ1-2 and V is TRBV7-9; D is unresolved. The V gene's germline CDR1 is SEHNR and CDR2 FQNEAQ (reference sequence). This CDR3 comprises 13 residues. The V gene lost 2 bases and the J gene lost 0 bases, with 4 bases spanning the gap. CDR3 DNA: TGTGCCAGCAGCTTAACAGCTAACTATGGCTACACCTTC. This codes for CASSLTANYGYTF.

The chain is built from TRBV27 and TRBJ1-1, with D possibly being TRBD1 (6 bases). The germline V and J ends were trimmed by 4 bases and 1 base, with 13 bases remaining between them. The germline CDR1 and CDR2 sequences are MNHEY and SMNVEV (reference sequence). The CDR3 runs to 15 residues. Here the CDR3 reads CASSSLHRENTEAFF. The CDR3 nucleotides are TGTGCCAGCAGTTCCCTCCACAGGGAGAACACTGAAGCTTTCTTT.

The V and J genes are TRBV19 and TRBJ1-1, with 8 bases aligning to TRBD1. V lost 3 bases to trimming and J lost 5 bases; unmatched junction nucleotides: 8. The length of the CDR3 is 15 residues. Germline V lookup: CDR1 LNHDA, CDR2 SQIVND (reference sequence). The CDR3 sequence: CASSIAGGYGTEAFF. The CDR3 DNA reads TGTGCCAGTAGTATCGCAGGGGGCTATGGGACTGAAGCTTTCTTT.

The chain is built from TRBV4-2 and TRBJ1-1, with 7 positions matching TRBD1. V was pared by 4 bases and J by 4 bases, with 9 bases of the junction left unmatched. The CDR3 contains 15 residues. The germline gives CDR1 LGHNA, CDR2 YNFKEQ. CDR3 amino acids: CASSPERGRVTEAFF. DNA for the CDR3: TGTGCCAGCAGCCCCGAGAGGGGGCGAGTCACTGAAGCTTTCTTT.